This record covers a single T cell receptor (beta chain). The antigen is unknown. In germline, CDR1 is PRHDT, CDR2 FYEKMQ (reference sequence). The CDR3 spans 15 residues. Trimming took off 2 bases at V and 5 bases at J, with 15 bases between the two ends. TCRdb used MiXCR to reprocess the RACE reads, holding one entry per CDR3 protein. This sample has 60,000 to 70,000 distinct CDR3 sequences, with about 10% found just once. The sample is drawn from a study of human T cells and chemical hapten exposure. Time point noted: pre-sensitization, week 0. Sample treatment: therapeutic diphenylcyclopropenone sensitization with weekly scalp DPC. Blood draws came first, before each patch test. It was from unfractionated whole blood that total RNA was extracted. Study results and limitations: Donor immune responses may differ from healthy people's, since all donors had alopecia. Controls had significantly fewer large CDR3 similarity clusters than were formed by expanded TCRs.

The source of this sequence is a woman aged 45 to 65 with alopecia areata. Some clones in this sample may be carry-over from other donors' samples. The source material was whole blood, sampled in connection with sensitization to the hapten diphenylcyclopropenone (DPC). The V call is TRBV13, the J call TRBJ1-1; D is undetermined. CDR3 residues: CASSLQFALGTEAFF. In DNA form, the CDR3 reads TGTGCCAGCAGCTTACAGTTCGCCCTGGGAACTGAAGCTTTCTTT.